This TCR beta chain was captured in a study of OX40 agonist ivuxolimab in advanced cancers. About the investigation overall: Ivuxolimab was a fully human IgG2 agonistic monoclonal antibody targeting the costimulatory receptor OX40 (CD134). Intravenous ivuxolimab was administered to patients every 2 weeks at six dose levels: 0.01, 0.1, 0.3, 1.5, 3 and 10 mg/kg. The monotherapy dose-escalation portion (N ≈ 55 patients) of the phase I ivuxolimab trial is reported in the paper. Patients were allowed to have had prior anti-PD-1, anti-PD-L1 or anti-CTLA-4 therapy, and less than 45% of the dose-escalation patients had previously received checkpoint inhibitors. Of the approximately 54 patients in dose escalation, 19 had hepatocellular carcinoma, roughly 15 had melanoma, 9 had renal cell carcinoma and 9 had head and neck cancer. Partial responses occurred in three dose-escalation patients: two with cutaneous melanoma and one with hepatocellular carcinoma. The purpose of peripheral TCRbeta sequencing was to test whether ivuxolimab changed TCR sequence diversity and led to clonal T-cell expansion. In the dose-escalation cohort, 82.7% of patients were male, and the mean age was 60 years with a range of about 20 to 79. Findings and caveats that apply to the study as a whole: After ivuxolimab, CD8+ T cells had more expanded clones than CD4+ T cells on average. Which antigens the clonally expanded peripheral T cells were specific for was not determined. In the 0.1-3.0 mg/kg groups, partial responders had among the lowest normalized peripheral clonal expansion, particularly in CD8+ T cells. At doses of 0.1 to 3.0 mg/kg, clonal expansion of both CD4+ and CD8+ T cells in blood was seen between baseline and week 6. Low levels of normalized T-cell clonal expansion were also seen in some patients who did not respond.

Genomic DNA was isolated from the sorted cells so that the TCRbeta CDR3 region could be sequenced. The immunoSEQ Assay was used for sequencing of TCRbeta CDR3 regions. TCRdb retrieved this table from immuneACCESS and kept in-frame rearrangements only. Not all clones are present; in checked studies, unresolved V genes account for under half, and no reason is known for the remainder. This sample is represented by about 71,000 clones; over 90% of them were singletons. The top ten clones comprise 15% to 19% of the sample. The CDR3 covers 20 residues, taking in both the cysteine and the phenylalanine. The entry retains the CDR3 DNA only, 60 bases that are in frame from base 1. V gives up 0 bases and J gives up 0 bases, and the segment between their germline ends measures 21 bases. Reading the germline V gene gives CDR1 LGHNT and CDR2 FRNRAP. The trial excluded patients who had a history of autoimmune disease or who were on systemic immunosuppression. In every dose cohort, peripheral blood was drawn for TCR sequencing at baseline, cycle 4 day 1, and cycle 7 day 1. Samples came from an open-label, multicenter, first-in-human phase I dose-escalation trial of ivuxolimab. Adults with locally advanced or metastatic head and neck squamous cell, hepatocellular, melanoma or renal cell carcinoma were enrolled in the trial. Before TCR sequencing, CD4+ and CD8+ T cells were separately sorted from peripheral blood.

To note about this clone: The antigen this receptor binds is unknown. There are no base qualities to consult, and no much larger clone falls within one base.

The chain uses TRBV12-5 and TRBJ2-4; the D segment could be TRBD1, given 6 matching bases. The clonotype was recovered from an adult with an advanced solid tumor such as melanoma, head and neck, liver or kidney cancer. This material consisted of CD4+ or CD8+ T cells sorted from blood, taken in a trial of the OX40 agonist ivuxolimab. The DNA sequence reads TGTGCTAGTGGTTTGGTAGCCACAGGGACGGACGAAGTAGCCAAAAACATTCAGTACTTC. It codes for CASGLVATGTDEVAKNIQYF.